Shown below are 20 T cell receptor beta chains from a single sample sequenced in a study of post-analysis software for immune sequencing data. Findings and caveats of the study: With TRBV5-6, TRBV5-1 and TRBV20-1 included, roughly five TRBV segments were more frequent in patients than in controls.

The antigens these receptors bind are not known. TCR beta libraries were prepared from cDNA with unique molecular identifiers. TCRdb ran MiXCR on the PCR reads and lists one entry per CDR3 protein. The profile shows approximately 440,000 distinct CDR3 sequences, around 40% of them singletons. The sequenced sample consisted of blood. These receptors all come from a girl aged 5-17 years with multiple sclerosis.

The sample holds a few counts of this clonotype. V and J are TRBV20-1 and TRBJ1-4; unclear D gene. Trimming stripped 2 bases from V and 8 bases from J, with 9 bases between. Per the germline V gene, CDR1 is DFQATT and CDR2 is SNEGSKA (reference sequence). The length of the CDR3 is 12 residues. Written as DNA, the CDR3 is TGCAGTGCTAGACCCCCCGCGGAAAAACTGTTTTTT. This encodes CSARPPAEKLFF.

The V and J genes are TRBV6-5 and TRBJ1-2; D uncertain. V was pared by 6 bases and J by 7 bases, with 18 bases between. The CDR3 contains 14 residues. Germline-derived CDR1 and CDR2 are MNHEY and SVGAGI. In nucleotides, the CDR3 is TGTGCCAGCAGCAGTTCAGTATCAGGCTGTGGCTACACCTTC. Its translation is CASSSSVSGCGYTF.

This clonotype was seen only a few times. This chain connects TRBV12-3 or TRBV12-4 to TRBJ2-1, with 10 bases fitting TRBD2. V was pared by 6 bases and J by 3 bases, with 5 bases of the junction left unmatched. CDR3 size: 15 residues. The DNA of the CDR3 is TGTGCCAGCAGGGGGGCTAGCGGGGGCTACAATGAGCAGTTCTTC. The encoded protein is CASRGASGGYNEQFF.

This clonotype occurred a few times. The chain joins TRBV20-1 to TRBJ2-5, with 7 bases fitting TRBD2. The ends lost 3 bases at V and 1 base at J; junction bases unmatched: 14. The germline V gene encodes CDR1 DFQATT and CDR2 SNEGSKA (reference sequence). This CDR3 is 17 amino acids long. The DNA for the CDR3 is TGCAGTGCTAGCCCCCTGGAGACTAGCTGGGCCCAAGAGACCCAGTACTTC. It translates to CSASPLETSWAQETQYF.

The CDR3 region is CASSLFTQYRTGELFF. CDR3 in DNA: TGTGCCAGCAGTTTATTTACGCAGTATCGCACCGGGGAGCTGTTTTTT. The chain combines TRBV28 with TRBJ2-2; D unclear. With 1 base removed from V and 4 bases from J, the gap between germline ends came to 13 bases. The germline V gene encodes CDR1 MDHEN and CDR2 SYDVKM. CDR3 size: 16 residues.

V and J are TRBV7-3 and TRBJ2-3, with D perhaps given as TRBD1 or TRBD2 (6 bases each). V lost 1 base and J lost 0, with 8 bases in between. The germline V gene encodes CDR1 SGHTA and CDR2 FQGTGA. The CDR3 length is 15 residues. CDR3 sequence reads: CASSLRGGSTDTQYF. Here the CDR3 DNA reads TGTGCCAGCAGCTTAAGAGGGGGGAGCACAGATACGCAGTATTTT.

In nucleotides, the CDR3 is TGCGCCAGCAGCCAACAGGGAGCTGAGGACAATGAGCAGTTCTTC. This sequence encodes CASSQQGAEDNEQFF. V and J are TRBV5-1 and TRBJ2-1; the D gene is possibly TRBD1 (6 bases). Trimming pared 4 bases from V and 5 bases from J, leaving 16 bases between. Germline CDR1 reads SGHRS; CDR2 reads YFSETQ. The CDR3 extends over 15 amino acids. Based on the CDR3 plus reference TRBV5-1 and TRBJ2-1, the full variable domain is KAGVTQTPRYLIKTRGQQVTLSCSPISGHRSVSWYQQTPGQGLQFLFEYFSETQRNKGNFPGRFSGRQFSNSRSEMNVSTLELGDSALYLCASSQQGAEDNEQFFGPGTRLTVL.

The V and J genes are TRBV3-1 and TRBJ1-1, with D perhaps TRBD1 (5 bases). The length of the CDR3 is 16 residues. V was clipped by 6 bases and J by 7 bases, with 24 bases between them. Germline-derived CDR1 and CDR2 are LGHDT and YNNKEL (reference sequence). CDR3 sequence (DNA): TGTGCCAGCAGTCCACTGGGGGGGTTAGGGGCGGATGAAGCTTTCTTT. Residues: CASSPLGGLGADEAFF.

The J gene is TRBJ1-1, the V gene TRBV5-1; D remains unclear. Germline CDR1 reads SGHRS; CDR2 reads YFSETQ. Trimming cost V 4 bases and J 2 bases, with 18 bases left between them. CDR3 length: 16 residues. The CDR3 reads CASSVAVFGSNTEAFF. The CDR3 DNA reads TGCGCCAGCAGCGTGGCCGTGTTTGGGAGCAACACTGAAGCTTTCTTT.

The rearrangement links TRBV2 to TRBJ1-2, with 9 bases matching TRBD1. Germline CDR1 is SNHLY and CDR2 is FYNNEI. V shed 6 bases, J shed 2 bases, and the junction held 4 bases outside the gene matches. This CDR3 has 14 residues. In DNA form, the CDR3 reads TGTGCCAGCAGGAAACAGGGGGCGAACTATGGCTACACCTTC. Its protein is CASRKQGANYGYTF.

This clonotype was picked up one time. CDR3 sequence reads: CASSYNGNSPLHF. The CDR3 region has the DNA TGTGCCAGCAGCTACAACGGGAATTCACCCCTCCACTTT. J is TRBJ1-6 and V is TRBV7-2; no clear D. The CDR3 is 13 amino acids. Looked up from germline, CDR1 is SGHTA and CDR2 is FQGNSA. V lost 4 bases to trimming and J lost 7 bases, with 8 bases between them.

This chain connects TRBV6-1 to TRBJ2-1; 10 nucleotides match TRBD1. The J segment lost 7 bases and the V segment lost 5 bases, leaving 5 bases of the junction unmatched. There are 14 residues in the CDR3. Germline loops: CDR1 MNHNS, CDR2 SASEGT. The CDR3 DNA reads as TGTGCCAGCAGTCCTAGACAGGGGGCAAATGAGCAGTTCTTC. This gives the protein CASSPRQGANEQFF.

This clonotype was detected a few times. A junction end diverges from the germline sequence, so it may reflect a read error. The rearrangement joins TRBV24-1 to TRBJ2-2; possible D gene TRBD2, 5 bases. Germline CDR1 reads KGHDR; CDR2 reads SFDVKD. The CDR3 totals 15 residues. This CDR3 is CATSDLGLNSGELFF. The CDR3 DNA is TGTGCCACCAGTGACCTTGGACTCAACAGCGGGGAGCTGTTTTTT.

This clonotype was detected only a few times. This chain uses TRBV28 with TRBJ1-1; possibly TRBD1 for D (5 bases). Trimming removed 3 bases from V and 0 bases from J, with 8 bases in between. The CDR3 runs 14 residues. Per germline, CDR1 MDHEN and CDR2 SYDVKM. This CDR3 reads CASSFSGMNTEAFF. The DNA of the CDR3 is TGTGCCAGCAGTTTTTCAGGGATGAACACTGAAGCTTTCTTT. Full variable domain (rest looked up from reference TRBV28 and TRBJ1-1): DVKVTQSSRYLVKRTGEKVFLECVQDMDHENMFWYRQDPGLGLRLIYFSYDVKMKEKGDIPEGYSVSREKKERFSLILESASTNQTSMYLCASSFSGMNTEAFFGQGTRLTVV.

The chain recombines TRBV9 with TRBJ2-5, with TRBD2 identical over 10 bases. J gave up 5 bases and V 0 bases, and 4 bases lay outside the gene matches. The CDR3 loop spans 15 amino acids. Germline V gives CDR1 SGDLS, CDR2 YYNGEE. In DNA, the CDR3 is TGTGCCAGCAGCGTAGTGGCTAGCGGGAGTGAGACCCAGTACTTC. Translated: CASSVVASGSETQYF.

The V gene is TRBV7-6, the J gene TRBJ2-4, with D tentatively TRBD2 (5 bases). The CDR3 totals 15 residues. V lost 1 base, J lost 2 bases, and 9 bases lay in between. Germline CDR1 is SGHVS and CDR2 is FNYEAQ. The CDR3 bases are TGTGCCAGCAGCTTAGAAGGCGGGTCCAAAAACATTCAGTACTTC. As protein: CASSLEGGSKNIQYF.

In its sample, this clonotype was seen a few times. The chain's CDR3 is CASSLGSTGSEQYF. In nucleotides, the CDR3 is TGTGCCAGCAGCTTAGGCTCGACAGGGAGCGAGCAGTACTTC. The J gene is TRBJ2-5, the V gene TRBV7-9; 7 bases are a match to TRBD1. The end of the DNA fits TRBJ2-7 better, so the J call may be wrong. The V gene's germline CDR1 is SEHNR and CDR2 FQNEAQ (reference sequence). The CDR3 is 14 residues long.

This clonotype has only one observation. V gene TRBV7-8 combines with J gene TRBJ2-1; the match to TRBD2 covers 12 bases. The CDR3 has 18 residues. From germline, CDR1 is SGHVS and CDR2 FQNEAQ. The junction had 12 bases not matched to a gene; V was cut back by 5 bases and J by 4 bases. CDR3: CASSLRLAGALNYNEQFF. The CDR3 DNA reads as TGTGCCAGCAGCCTTCGACTAGCGGGAGCGTTAAATTACAATGAGCAGTTCTTC.

This clonotype was recorded once. The gene calls are TRBV7-9 and TRBJ2-5; the match to TRBD2 covers 7 bases. Germline CDR1 is SEHNR and CDR2 is FQNEAQ (reference sequence). Trimming at V came to 5 bases and at J to 11 bases, leaving 11 bases not matched to a gene. The CDR3 has 13 amino acids. The CDR3 is CASSASGPPGQYF. The CDR3 coding sequence is TGTGCCAGCAGCGCTAGCGGACCACCCGGGCAGTACTTC.

The rearrangement uses TRBV7-2 and TRBJ2-5; no firm D call. The germline CDR1 and CDR2 sequences are SGHTA and FQGNSA. V was shortened by 4 bases and J by 1 base, with 10 bases between the two germline ends. The length of the CDR3 is 14 residues. The CDR3 loop reads CASSSMGSQETQYF. The CDR3 DNA reads TGTGCCAGCAGCTCAATGGGCAGCCAAGAGACCCAGTACTTC.